This T cell receptor beta chain was obtained from a study of cytomegalovirus exposure and HLA in healthy donors. PCR amplification relied on 60 Vbeta primers (plus 13 Jbeta primers). Generated by immunoSEQ multiplex PCR, the TCRdb table keeps only in-frame clones and is missing some. The sample lists about 130,000 clones, approximately 62% occurring once. CDR3 length: 17 amino acids. Germline assignment: CDR1 MDHEN and CDR2 SYDVKM. V dropped 5 bases and J dropped 0 bases, with 17 bases sitting between them. A remark on this clone: Its antigen is still unknown.

The study, taken as a whole, reports: One variant, a missense change in DCLRE1C, was linked in a later analysis to TCR beta V- and J-gene trimming.

Sequencing was performed on PBMCs. This chain connects TRBV28 to TRBJ1-5; TRBD1 might be the D (5 bases). The clonotype comes from a human donor in good health. Written as DNA, the CDR3 is TGTGCCAGCAGTCGGAGGGACCGTTCCTATAGCAATCAGCCCCAGCATTTT. Translated, it gives CASSRRDRSYSNQPQHF.